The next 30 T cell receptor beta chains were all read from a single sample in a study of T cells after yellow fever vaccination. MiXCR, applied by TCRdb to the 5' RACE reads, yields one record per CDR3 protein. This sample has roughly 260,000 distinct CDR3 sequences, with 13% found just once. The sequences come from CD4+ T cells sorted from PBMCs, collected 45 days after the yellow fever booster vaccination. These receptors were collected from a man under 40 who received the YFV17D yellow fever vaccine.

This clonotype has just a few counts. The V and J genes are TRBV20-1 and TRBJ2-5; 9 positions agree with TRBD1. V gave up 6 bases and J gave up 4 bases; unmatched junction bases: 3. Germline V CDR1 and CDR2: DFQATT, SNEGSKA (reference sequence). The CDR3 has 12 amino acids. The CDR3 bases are TGCAGTGCCCAGGACAGGGGAGAGACCCAGTACTTC. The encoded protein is CSAQDRGETQYF.

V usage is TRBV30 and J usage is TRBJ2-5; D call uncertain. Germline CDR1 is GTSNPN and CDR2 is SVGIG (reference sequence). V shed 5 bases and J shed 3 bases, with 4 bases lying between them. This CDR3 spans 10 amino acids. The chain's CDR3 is CAWGKETQYF. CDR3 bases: TGTGCCTGGGGGAAAGAGACCCAGTACTTC.

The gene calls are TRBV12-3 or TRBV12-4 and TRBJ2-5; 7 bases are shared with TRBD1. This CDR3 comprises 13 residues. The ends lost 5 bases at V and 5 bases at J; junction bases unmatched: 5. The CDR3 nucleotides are TGTGCCAGCAGTGGGACAGCCCGTGAGACCCAGTACTTC. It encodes CASSGTARETQYF.

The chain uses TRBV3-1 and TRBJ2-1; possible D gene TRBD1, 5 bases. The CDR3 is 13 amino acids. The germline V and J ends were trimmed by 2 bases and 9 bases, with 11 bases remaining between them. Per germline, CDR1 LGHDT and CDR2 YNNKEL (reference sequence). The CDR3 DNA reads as TGTGCCAGCAGCCAAAGGGGCAGAAGTGAGCAGTTCTTC. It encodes CASSQRGRSEQFF.

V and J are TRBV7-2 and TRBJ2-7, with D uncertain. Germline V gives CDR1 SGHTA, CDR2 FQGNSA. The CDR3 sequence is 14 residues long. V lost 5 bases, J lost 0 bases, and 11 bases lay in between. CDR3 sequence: CASSPTSGSYEQYF. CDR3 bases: TGTGCCAGCAGCCCCACTTCTGGCTCCTACGAGCAGTACTTC.

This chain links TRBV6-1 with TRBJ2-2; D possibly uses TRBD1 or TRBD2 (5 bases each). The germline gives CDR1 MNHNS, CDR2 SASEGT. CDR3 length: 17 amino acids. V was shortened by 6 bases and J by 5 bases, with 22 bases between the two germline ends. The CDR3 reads CASSPSQYGTATGELFF. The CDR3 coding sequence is TGTGCCAGCAGCCCTTCACAGTATGGGACGGCGACCGGGGAGCTGTTTTTT.

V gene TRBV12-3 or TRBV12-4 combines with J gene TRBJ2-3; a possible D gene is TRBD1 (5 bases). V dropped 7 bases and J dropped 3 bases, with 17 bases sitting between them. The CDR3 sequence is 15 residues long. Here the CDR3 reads CASTPRWGWTDTQYF. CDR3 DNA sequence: TGTGCCAGCACCCCCCGGTGGGGCTGGACAGATACGCAGTATTTT.

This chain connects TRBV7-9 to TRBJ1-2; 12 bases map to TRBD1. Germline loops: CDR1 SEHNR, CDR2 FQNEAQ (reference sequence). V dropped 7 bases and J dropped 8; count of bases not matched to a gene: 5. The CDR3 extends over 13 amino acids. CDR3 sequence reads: CASTPGQGAGYTF. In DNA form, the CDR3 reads TGTGCCAGCACTCCGGGACAGGGGGCCGGCTACACCTTC. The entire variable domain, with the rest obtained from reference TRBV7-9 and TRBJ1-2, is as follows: DTGVSQNPRHKITKRGQNVTFRCDPISEHNRLYWYRQTLGQGPEFLTYFQNEAQLEKSRLLSDRFSAERPKGSFSTLEIQRTEQGDSAMYLCASTPGQGAGYTFGSGTRLTVV.

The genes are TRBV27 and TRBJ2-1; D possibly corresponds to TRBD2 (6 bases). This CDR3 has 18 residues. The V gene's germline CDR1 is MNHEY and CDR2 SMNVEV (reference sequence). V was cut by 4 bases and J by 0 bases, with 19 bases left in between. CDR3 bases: TGTGCCAGCAGTTGGGGCACGCGGGGCTGGAGCTCCTACAATGAGCAGTTCTTC. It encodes CASSWGTRGWSSYNEQFF.

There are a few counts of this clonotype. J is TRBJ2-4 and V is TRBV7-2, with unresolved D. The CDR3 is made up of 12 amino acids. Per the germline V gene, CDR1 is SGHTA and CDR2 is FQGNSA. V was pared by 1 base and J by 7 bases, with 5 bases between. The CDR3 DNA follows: TGTGCCAGCAGCTTAGGCGGCAACATTCAGTACTTC. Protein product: CASSLGGNIQYF.

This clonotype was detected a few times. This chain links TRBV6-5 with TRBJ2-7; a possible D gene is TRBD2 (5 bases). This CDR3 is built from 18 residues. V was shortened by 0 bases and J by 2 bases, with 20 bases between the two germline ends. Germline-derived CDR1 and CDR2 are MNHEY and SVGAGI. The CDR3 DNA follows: TGTGCCAGCAGTTACTCGAGTATCAAGCTCGAGGGAGCCTACGAGCAGTACTTC. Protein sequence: CASSYSSIKLEGAYEQYF.

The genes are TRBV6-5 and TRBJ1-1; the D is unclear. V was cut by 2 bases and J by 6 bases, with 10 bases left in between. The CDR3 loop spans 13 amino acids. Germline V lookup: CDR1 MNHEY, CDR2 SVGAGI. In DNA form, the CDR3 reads TGTGCCAGCAGTTACGTGGGGAGGTCTGAAGCTTTCTTT. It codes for CASSYVGRSEAFF.

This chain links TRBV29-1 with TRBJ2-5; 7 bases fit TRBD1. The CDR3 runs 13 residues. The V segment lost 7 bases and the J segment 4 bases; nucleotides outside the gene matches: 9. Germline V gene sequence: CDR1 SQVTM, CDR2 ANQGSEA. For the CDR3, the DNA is TGCAGCGCCCTTACAGGGGTCGGAGAGACCCAGTACTTC. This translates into CSALTGVGETQYF.

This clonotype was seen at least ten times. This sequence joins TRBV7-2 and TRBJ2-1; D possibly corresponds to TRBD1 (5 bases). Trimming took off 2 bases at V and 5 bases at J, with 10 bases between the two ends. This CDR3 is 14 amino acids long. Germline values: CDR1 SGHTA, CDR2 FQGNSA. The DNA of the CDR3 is TGTGCCAGCAGCTTAAGAGACAGTCACAATGAGCAGTTCTTC. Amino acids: CASSLRDSHNEQFF.

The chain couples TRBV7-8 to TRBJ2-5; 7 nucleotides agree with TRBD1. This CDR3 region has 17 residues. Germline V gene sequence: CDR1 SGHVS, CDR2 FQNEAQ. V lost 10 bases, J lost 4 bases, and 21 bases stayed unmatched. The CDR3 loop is CATDNPPWARQGETQYF. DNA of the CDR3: TGTGCCACAGACAACCCGCCTTGGGCTAGACAGGGAGAGACCCAGTACTTC.

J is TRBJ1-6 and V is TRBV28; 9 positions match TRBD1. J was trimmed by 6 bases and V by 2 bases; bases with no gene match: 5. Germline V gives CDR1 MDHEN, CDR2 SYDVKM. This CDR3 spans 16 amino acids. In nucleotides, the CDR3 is TGTGCCAGCAGTTTAAGGCCGGGACAGGGTAATTCACCCCTCCACTTT. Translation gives CASSLRPGQGNSPLHF.

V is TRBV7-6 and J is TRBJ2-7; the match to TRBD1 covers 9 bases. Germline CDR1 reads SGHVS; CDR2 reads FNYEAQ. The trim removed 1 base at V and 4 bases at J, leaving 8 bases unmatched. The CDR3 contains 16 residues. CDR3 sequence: CASSLDPGTGRYEQYF. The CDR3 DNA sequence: TGTGCCAGCAGCTTAGACCCGGGGACAGGGAGGTACGAGCAGTACTTC.

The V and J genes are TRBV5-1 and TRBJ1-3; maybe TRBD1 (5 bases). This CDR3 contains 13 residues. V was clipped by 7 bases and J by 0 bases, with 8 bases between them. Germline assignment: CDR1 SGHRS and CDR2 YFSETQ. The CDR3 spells CASAQASGNTIYF. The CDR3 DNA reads TGCGCCAGCGCACAGGCCTCTGGAAACACCATATATTTT.

This chain's CDR3 is CASSLAGRFTDTQYF. For the CDR3, the DNA is TGCGCCAGCAGCTTGGCCGGGCGGTTCACAGATACGCAGTATTTT. The chain is built from TRBV5-1 and TRBJ2-3, with unresolved D. The V end lost 0 bases, the J end lost 2 bases, and 10 bases lay between the germline ends. The CDR3 has 15 amino acids. The germline gives CDR1 SGHRS, CDR2 YFSETQ.

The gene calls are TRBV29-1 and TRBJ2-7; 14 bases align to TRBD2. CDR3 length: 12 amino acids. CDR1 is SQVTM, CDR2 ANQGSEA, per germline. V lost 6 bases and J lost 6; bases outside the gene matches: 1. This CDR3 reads CSVGLAGGEQYF. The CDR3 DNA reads TGCAGCGTCGGACTAGCGGGAGGCGAGCAGTACTTC.

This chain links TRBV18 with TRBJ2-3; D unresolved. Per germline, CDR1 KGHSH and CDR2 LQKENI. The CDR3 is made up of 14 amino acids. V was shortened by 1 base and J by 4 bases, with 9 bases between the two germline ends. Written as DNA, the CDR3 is TGTGCCAGCTCACCACAGCCGGGCGCAGATACGCAGTATTTT. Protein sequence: CASSPQPGADTQYF.

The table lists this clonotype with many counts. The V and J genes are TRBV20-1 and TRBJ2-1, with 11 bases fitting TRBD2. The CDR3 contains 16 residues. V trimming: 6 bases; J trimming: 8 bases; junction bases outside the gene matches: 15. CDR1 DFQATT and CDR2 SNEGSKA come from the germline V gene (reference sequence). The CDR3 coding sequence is TGCAGTGCAGAGGATTATAGCGGGAGGGCCCGGGATGAGCAGTTCTTC. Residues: CSAEDYSGRARDEQFF.

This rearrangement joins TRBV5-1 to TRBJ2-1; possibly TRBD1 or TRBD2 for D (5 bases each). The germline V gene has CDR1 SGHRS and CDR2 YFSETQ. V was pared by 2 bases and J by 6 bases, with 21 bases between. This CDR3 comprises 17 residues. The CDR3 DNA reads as TGCGCCAGCAGCTTTCAACCGGGACCAGCCTCATTCAATGAGCAGTTCTTC. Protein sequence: CASSFQPGPASFNEQFF.

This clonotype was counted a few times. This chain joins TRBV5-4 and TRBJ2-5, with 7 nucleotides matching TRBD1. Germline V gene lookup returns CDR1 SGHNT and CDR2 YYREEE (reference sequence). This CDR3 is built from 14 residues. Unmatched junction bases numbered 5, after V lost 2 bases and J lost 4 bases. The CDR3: CASSLTGVPETQYF. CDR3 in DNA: TGTGCCAGCAGCTTAACAGGGGTCCCAGAGACCCAGTACTTC.

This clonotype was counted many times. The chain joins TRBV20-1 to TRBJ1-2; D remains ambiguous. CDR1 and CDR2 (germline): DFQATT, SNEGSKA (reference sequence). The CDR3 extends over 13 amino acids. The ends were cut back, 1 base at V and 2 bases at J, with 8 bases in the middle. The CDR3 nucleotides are TGCAGTGCTAGAGCGGGCGGGAACTATGGCTACACCTTC. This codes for CSARAGGNYGYTF.

The CDR3 sequence is CASSPRGLQETQYF. The CDR3 DNA reads as TGTGCCAGCAGCCCCCGGGGGCTCCAAGAGACCCAGTACTTC. This chain joins TRBV7-2 and TRBJ2-5; D may be TRBD1 or TRBD2 (6 bases each). Trimming stripped 5 bases from V and 1 base from J, with 11 bases between. CDR3 length equals 14 residues. Germline loops: CDR1 SGHTA, CDR2 FQGNSA.

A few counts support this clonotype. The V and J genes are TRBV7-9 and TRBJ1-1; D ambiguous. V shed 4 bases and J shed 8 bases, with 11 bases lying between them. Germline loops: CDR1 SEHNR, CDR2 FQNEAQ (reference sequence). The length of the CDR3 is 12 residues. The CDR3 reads CASSSTGGEAFF. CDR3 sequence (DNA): TGTGCCAGCAGCTCCACCGGCGGGGAAGCTTTCTTT. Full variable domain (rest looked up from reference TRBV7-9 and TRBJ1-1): DTGVSQNPRHKITKRGQNVTFRCDPISEHNRLYWYRQTLGQGPEFLTYFQNEAQLEKSRLLSDRFSAERPKGSFSTLEIQRTEQGDSAMYLCASSSTGGEAFFGQGTRLTVV.

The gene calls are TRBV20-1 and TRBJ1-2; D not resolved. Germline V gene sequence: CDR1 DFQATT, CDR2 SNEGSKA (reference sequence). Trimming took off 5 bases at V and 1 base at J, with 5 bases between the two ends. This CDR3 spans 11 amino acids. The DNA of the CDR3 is TGCAGTGCTTGGATTAACTATGGCTACACCTTC. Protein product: CSAWINYGYTF.

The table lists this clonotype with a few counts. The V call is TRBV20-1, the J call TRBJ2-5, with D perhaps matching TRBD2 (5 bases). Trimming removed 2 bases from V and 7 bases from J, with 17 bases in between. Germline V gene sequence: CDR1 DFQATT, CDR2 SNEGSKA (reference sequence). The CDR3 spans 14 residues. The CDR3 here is CSARRGSSTGTQYF. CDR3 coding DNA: TGCAGTGCTAGACGGGGTAGCAGTACCGGGACCCAGTACTTC.

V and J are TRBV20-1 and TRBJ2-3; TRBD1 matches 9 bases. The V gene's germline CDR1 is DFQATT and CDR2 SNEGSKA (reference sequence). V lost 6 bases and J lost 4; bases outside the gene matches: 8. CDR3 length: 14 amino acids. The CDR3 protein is CSAPPGQGADTQYF. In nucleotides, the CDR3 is TGCAGTGCCCCACCGGGACAGGGCGCAGATACGCAGTATTTT.